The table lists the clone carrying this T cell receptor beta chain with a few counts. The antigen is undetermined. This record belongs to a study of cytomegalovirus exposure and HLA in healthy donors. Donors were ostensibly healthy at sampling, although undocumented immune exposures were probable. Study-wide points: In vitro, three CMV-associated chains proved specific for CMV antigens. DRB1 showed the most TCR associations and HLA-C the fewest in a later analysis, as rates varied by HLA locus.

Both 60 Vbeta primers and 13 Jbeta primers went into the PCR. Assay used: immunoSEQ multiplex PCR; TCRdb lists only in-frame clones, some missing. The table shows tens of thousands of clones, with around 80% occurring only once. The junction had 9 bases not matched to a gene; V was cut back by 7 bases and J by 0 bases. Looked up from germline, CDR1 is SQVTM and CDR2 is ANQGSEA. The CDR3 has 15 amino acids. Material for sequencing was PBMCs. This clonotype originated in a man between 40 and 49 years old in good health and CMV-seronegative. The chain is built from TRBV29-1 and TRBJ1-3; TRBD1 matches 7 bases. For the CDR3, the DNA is TGCAGCGCCGCCGGGGACAGTCTCTCTGGAAACACCATATATTTT. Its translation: CSAAGDSLSGNTIYF.